This T cell receptor beta chain was profiled in a study of early T cells in non-severe SARS-CoV-2 infection. The overall study: Sequencing targeted bulk RNA from unsorted whole blood, leaving chains unpaired.

This clonotype was counted a few times. Its antigen is not identified. Trimming removed 7 bases from V and 10 bases from J, with 20 bases in between. CDR1 is SGHRS, CDR2 YFSETQ, per germline. The CDR3 totals 13 residues. Findings and limits, study-wide: VDJdb-based matching was biased toward anti-spike CD8 responses and missed private and CD4 specificities.

Tagging with unique molecular identifiers was applied to individual cDNA molecules. TCRdb analysed the 5' RACE reads with MiXCR anew, one entry per CDR3 protein. Found here are tens of thousands of distinct CDR3 sequences, approximately 8% of them singletons; the top ten hold approximately 4%. The V call is TRBV5-1, the J call TRBJ2-5; D is perhaps TRBD2 (6 bases). This TCR came from an adult who was a healthcare worker with PCR-confirmed SARS-CoV-2 infection or an uninfected control (not recorded which). Here the sequenced sample was whole blood, taken at baseline. DNA of the CDR3: TGCGCCAGCGGGGACTCCCGGGTAGTGAGCCAGTACTTC. It is translated as CASGDSRVVSQYF. The full variable domain, rest sourced from reference TRBV5-1 and TRBJ2-5, is KAGVTQTPRYLIKTRGQQVTLSCSPISGHRSVSWYQQTPGQGLQFLFEYFSETQRNKGNFPGRFSGRQFSNSRSEMNVSTLELGDSALYLCASGDSRVVSQYFGPGTRLLVL.